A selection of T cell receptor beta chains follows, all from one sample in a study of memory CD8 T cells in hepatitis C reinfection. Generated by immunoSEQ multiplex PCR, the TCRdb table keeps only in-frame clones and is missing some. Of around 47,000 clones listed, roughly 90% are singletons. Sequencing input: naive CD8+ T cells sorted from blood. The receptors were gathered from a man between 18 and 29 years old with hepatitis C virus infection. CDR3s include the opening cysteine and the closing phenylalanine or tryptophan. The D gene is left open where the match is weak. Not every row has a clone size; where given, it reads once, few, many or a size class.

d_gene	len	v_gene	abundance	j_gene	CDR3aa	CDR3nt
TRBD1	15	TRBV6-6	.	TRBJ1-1	CASSYRGGAETEAFF	TGTGCCAGCAGTTACCGAGGGGGCGCGGAAACTGAAGCTTTCTTT
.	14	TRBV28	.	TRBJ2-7	CASSFDGGSYEQYF	TGTGCCAGCAGTTTTGACGGAGGCTCCTACGAGCAGTACTTC
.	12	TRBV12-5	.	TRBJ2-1	CASTPGLNEQFF	TGTGCTAGCACGCCGGGACTCAATGAGCAGTTCTTC
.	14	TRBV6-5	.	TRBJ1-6	CASSYPGGGSPLHF	TGTGCCAGCAGTTACCCCGGGGGGGGTTCACCCCTCCACTTT
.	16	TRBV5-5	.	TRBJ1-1	CASSSNARGLNTEAFF	TGTGCCAGCAGCTCTAATGCCAGGGGCTTGAACACTGAAGCTTTCTTT
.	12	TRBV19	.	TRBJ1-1	CASTIGNTEAFF	TGTGCCAGTACAATCGGGAACACTGAAGCTTTCTTT
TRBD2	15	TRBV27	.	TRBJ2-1	CASSFGLAGENEQFF	TGTGCCAGCAGTTTCGGACTAGCGGGAGAGAATGAGCAGTTCTTC
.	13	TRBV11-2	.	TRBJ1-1	CATSRDTNTEAFF	TGTGCCACCTCCCGGGACACGAACACTGAAGCTTTCTTT
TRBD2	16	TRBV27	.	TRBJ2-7	CASSPFGREGSYEQYF	TGTGCCAGCAGTCCGTTCGGGCGGGAGGGTTCCTACGAGCAGTACTTC
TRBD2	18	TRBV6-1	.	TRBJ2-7	CASSVGDTWTSGSNEQYF	TGTGCCAGCAGTGTAGGGGACACCTGGACTAGCGGGAGTAACGAGCAGTACTTC
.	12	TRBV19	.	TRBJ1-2	CASSTVYYGYTF	TGTGCCAGTAGTACGGTTTACTATGGCTACACCTTC
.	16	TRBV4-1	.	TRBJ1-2	CASSQSTGNSFNGYTF	TGCGCCAGCAGCCAATCAACAGGGAATTCCTTCAATGGCTACACCTTC
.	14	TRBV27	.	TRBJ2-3	CASSLRTEVDTQYF	TGTGCCAGCAGTCTTCGGACGGAGGTAGATACGCAGTATTTT
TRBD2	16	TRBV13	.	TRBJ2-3	CASSFGLAGTTDTQYF	TGTGCCAGCAGCTTCGGACTAGCGGGGACTACAGATACGCAGTATTTT
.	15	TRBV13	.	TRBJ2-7	CASSFGLGGGKEQYF	TGTGCCAGCAGCTTCGGCCTGGGAGGGGGAAAGGAGCAGTACTTC
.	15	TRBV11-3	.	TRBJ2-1	CASSLDGSSYNEQFF	TGTGCCAGCAGCTTAGACGGGAGCTCCTACAATGAGCAGTTCTTC
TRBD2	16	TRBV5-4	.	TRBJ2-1	CASSLLSAGDDNEQFF	TGTGCCAGCAGCTTGTTATCAGCGGGGGACGACAATGAGCAGTTCTTC
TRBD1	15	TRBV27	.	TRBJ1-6	CASSLGGQGASPLHF	TGTGCCAGCAGTTTAGGAGGACAGGGCGCATCACCCCTCCACTTT
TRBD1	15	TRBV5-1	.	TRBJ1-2	CASNPGQASDYGYTF	TGCGCCAGCAACCCGGGACAGGCCTCCGACTATGGCTACACCTTC
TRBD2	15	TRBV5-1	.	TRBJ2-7	CASSWGLAGYYEQYF	TGCGCCAGCAGCTGGGGACTAGCGGGATATTACGAGCAGTACTTC
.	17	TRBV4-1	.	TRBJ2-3	CASSQALAGAGGDTQYF	TGCGCCAGCAGCCAAGCCCTGGCAGGGGCCGGTGGAGATACGCAGTATTTT
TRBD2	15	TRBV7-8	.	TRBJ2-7	CASSLGAGVAYEQYF	TGTGCCAGCAGCTTAGGAGCGGGGGTAGCCTACGAGCAGTACTTC
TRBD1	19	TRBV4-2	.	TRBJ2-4	CASSQDSPTGTLTKNIQYF	TGTGCCAGCAGCCAAGATAGCCCGACAGGGACGTTGACCAAAAACATTCAGTACTTC
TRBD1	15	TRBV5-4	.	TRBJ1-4	CASSPNRGVGEKLFF	TGTGCCAGCAGCCCCAACAGGGGAGTGGGTGAAAAACTGTTTTTT
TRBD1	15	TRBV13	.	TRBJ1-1	CASSWTGQSNTEAFF	TGTGCCAGCAGCTGGACAGGCCAATCGAACACTGAAGCTTTCTTT
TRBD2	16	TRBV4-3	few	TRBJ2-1	CASSQDLGGGRDEQFF	TGCGCCAGCAGCCAAGATCTGGGCGGGGGTCGGGATGAGCAGTTCTTC